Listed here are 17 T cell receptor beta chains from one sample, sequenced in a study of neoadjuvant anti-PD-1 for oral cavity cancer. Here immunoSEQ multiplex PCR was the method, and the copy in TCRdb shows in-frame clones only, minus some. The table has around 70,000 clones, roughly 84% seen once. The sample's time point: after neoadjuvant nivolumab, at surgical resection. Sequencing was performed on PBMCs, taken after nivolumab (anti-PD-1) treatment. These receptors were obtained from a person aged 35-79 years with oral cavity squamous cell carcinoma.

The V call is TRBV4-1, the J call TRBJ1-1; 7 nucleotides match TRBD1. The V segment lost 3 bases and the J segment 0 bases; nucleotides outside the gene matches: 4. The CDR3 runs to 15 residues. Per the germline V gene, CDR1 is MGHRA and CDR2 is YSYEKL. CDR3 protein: CASSHTGALNTEAFF. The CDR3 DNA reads TGCGCCAGCAGCCACACAGGGGCCCTGAACACTGAAGCTTTCTTT.

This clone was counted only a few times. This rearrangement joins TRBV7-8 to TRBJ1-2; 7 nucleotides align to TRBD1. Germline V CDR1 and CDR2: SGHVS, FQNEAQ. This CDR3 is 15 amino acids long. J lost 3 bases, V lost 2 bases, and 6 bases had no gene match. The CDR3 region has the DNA TGTGCCAGCAGCTTATTCAGAGACAGGGACTATGGCTACACCTTC. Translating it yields CASSLFRDRDYGYTF.

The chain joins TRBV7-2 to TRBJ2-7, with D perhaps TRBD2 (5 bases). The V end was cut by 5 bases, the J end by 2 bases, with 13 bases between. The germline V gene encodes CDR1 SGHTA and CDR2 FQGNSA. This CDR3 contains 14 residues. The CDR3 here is CASSAAIGTYEQYF. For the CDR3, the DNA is TGTGCCAGCAGCGCAGCCATCGGGACCTACGAGCAGTACTTC.

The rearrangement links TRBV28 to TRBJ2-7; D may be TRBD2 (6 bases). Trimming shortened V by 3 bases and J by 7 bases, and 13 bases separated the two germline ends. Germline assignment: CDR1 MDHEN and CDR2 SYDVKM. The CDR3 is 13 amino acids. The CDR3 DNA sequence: TGTGCCAGCAGTTTTCGACTAGTGTCGGAGCAGTACTTC. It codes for CASSFRLVSEQYF.

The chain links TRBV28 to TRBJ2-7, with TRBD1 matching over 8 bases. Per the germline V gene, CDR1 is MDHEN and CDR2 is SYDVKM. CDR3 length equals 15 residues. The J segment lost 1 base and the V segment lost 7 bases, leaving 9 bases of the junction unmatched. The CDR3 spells CASTPDRALSYEQYF. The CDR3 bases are TGTGCCAGCACCCCGGACAGGGCCTTATCCTACGAGCAGTACTTC. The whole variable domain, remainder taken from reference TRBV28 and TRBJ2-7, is DVKVTQSSRYLVKRTGEKVFLECVQDMDHENMFWYRQDPGLGLRLIYFSYDVKMKEKGDIPEGYSVSREKKERFSLILESASTNQTSMYLCASTPDRALSYEQYFGPGTRLTVT.

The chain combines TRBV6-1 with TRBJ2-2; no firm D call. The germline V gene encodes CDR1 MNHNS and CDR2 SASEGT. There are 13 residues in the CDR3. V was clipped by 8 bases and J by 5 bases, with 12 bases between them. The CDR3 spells CASVGFSTGELFF. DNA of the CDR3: TGTGCCAGCGTCGGTTTTAGTACCGGGGAGCTGTTTTTT.

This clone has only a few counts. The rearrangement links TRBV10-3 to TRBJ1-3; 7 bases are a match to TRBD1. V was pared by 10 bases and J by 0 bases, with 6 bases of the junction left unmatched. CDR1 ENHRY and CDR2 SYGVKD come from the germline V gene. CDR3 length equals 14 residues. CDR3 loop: CATTGDLSGNTIYF. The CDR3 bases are TGTGCCACCACAGGGGACCTCTCTGGAAACACCATATATTTT.

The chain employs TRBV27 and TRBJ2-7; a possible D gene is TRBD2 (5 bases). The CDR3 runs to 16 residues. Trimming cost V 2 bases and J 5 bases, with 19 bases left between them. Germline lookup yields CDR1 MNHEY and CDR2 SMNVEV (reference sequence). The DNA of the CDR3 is TGTGCCAGCAGTTTAGCCGGTAGCGCCACAGTCCACGAGCAGTACTTC. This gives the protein CASSLAGSATVHEQYF.

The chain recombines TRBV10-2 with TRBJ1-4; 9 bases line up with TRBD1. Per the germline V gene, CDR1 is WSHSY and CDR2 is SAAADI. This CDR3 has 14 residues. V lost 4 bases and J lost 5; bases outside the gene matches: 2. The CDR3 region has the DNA TGCGCCAGCAGTGCAACAGGGGGCAATGAAAAACTGTTTTTT. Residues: CASSATGGNEKLFF.

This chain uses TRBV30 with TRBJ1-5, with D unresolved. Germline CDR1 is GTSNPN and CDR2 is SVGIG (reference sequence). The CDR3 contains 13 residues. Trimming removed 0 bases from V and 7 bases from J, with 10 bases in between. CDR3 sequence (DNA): TGTGCCTGGAGTGTCTCAGGAGACCAGCCCCAGCATTTT. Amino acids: CAWSVSGDQPQHF.

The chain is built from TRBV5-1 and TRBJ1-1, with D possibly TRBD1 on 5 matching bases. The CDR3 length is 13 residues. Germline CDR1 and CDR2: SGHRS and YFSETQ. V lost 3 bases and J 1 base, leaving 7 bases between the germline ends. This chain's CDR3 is CASSWTRNTEAFF. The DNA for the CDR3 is TGCGCCAGCAGCTGGACAAGGAACACTGAAGCTTTCTTT.

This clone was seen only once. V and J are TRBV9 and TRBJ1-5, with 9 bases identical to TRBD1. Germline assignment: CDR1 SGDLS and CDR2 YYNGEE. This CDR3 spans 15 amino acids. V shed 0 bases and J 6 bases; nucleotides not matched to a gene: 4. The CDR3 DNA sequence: TGTGCCAGCAGCGTAGGCGGGACAGGGCCTCAGCCCCAGCATTTT. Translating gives CASSVGGTGPQPQHF.

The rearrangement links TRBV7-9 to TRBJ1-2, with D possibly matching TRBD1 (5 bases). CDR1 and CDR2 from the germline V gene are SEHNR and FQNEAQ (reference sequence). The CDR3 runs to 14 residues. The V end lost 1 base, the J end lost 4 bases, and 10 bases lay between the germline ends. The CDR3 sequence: CASSLDGGVYGYTF. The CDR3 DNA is TGTGCCAGCAGCTTAGATGGGGGGGTCTATGGCTACACCTTC.

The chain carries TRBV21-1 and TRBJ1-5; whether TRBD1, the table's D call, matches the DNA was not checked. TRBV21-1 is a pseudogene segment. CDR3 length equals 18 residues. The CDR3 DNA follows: TGTGCCAGCAGCAAATACAGTACCGGCCTCTATAGCAATCAGCCCCAGCATTTT. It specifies CASSKYSTGLYSNQPQHF.

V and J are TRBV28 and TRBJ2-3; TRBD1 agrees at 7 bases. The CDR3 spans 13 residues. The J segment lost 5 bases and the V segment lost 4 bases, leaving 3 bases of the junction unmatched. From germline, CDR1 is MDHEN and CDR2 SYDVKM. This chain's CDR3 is CASSSPGGDTQYF. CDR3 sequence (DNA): TGTGCCAGCAGTTCCCCAGGGGGAGATACGCAGTATTTT.

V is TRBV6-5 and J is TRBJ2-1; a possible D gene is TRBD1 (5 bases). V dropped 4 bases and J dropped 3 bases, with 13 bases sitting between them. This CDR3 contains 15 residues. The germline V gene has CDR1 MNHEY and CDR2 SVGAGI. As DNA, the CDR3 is TGTGCCAGCAGTTCCGGCGCAGGGAACTACAATGAGCAGTTCTTC. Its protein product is CASSSGAGNYNEQFF.

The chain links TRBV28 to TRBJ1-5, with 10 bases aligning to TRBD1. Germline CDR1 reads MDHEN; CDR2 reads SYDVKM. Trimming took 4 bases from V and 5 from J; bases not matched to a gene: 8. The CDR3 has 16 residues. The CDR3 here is CASSSPPTGGDQPQHF. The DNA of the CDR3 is TGTGCCAGCAGTTCCCCTCCGACAGGGGGCGATCAGCCCCAGCATTTT.